This T cell receptor (beta chain) was sequenced during a study of CD8 T cells in ankylosing spondylitis. The study's findings and limits: Within ankylosing spondylitis blood, a TCR beta motif made up of several highly homologous variants appeared to be characteristic. In the blood and synovial fluid of reactive arthritis, some motif variants had been previously reported.

This clonotype has a handful of counts. Its antigen is as yet unknown. Making use of molecular barcodes, quantitative 5'-RACE generated TCR beta libraries. TCRdb re-analysed the 5' RACE reads in MiXCR, keeping a single row per CDR3 protein. The sample lists about 140,000 distinct CDR3 sequences; around a third were seen once. This CDR3 region has 16 residues. V lost 4 bases and J lost 2; bases outside the gene matches: 11. CDR1 SGHRS and CDR2 YFSETQ come from the germline V gene. The chain joins TRBV5-1 to TRBJ1-1, with 7 positions matching TRBD1. Input material: synovial fluid, either unsorted or a sorted T cell fraction (not recorded which). This TCR came from a male donor with ankylosing spondylitis. This CDR3 is CASSPGGGGTNTEAFF. In nucleotides, the CDR3 is TGCGCCAGCAGCCCAGGGGGAGGAGGCACTAACACTGAAGCTTTCTTT.